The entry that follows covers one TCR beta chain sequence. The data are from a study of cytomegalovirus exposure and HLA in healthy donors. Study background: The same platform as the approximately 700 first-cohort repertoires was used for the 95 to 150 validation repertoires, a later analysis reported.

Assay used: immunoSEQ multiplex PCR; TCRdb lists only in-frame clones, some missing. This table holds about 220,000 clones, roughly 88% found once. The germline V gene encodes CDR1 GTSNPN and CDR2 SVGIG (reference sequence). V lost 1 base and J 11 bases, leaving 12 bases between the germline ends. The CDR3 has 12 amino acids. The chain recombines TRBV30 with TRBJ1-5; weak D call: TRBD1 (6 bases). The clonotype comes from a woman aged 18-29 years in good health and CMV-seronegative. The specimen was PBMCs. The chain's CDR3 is CAWSDRVSSQHF. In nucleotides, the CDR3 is TGTGCCTGGAGTGACAGGGTTTCGTCCCAGCATTTT.